These 5 T cell receptor beta chains came from one sample sequenced in a study of T cell repertoires in cytomegalovirus infection. TCRdb independently ran MiXCR on the reads; one entry per CDR3 protein. The sample has 570,000 or so distinct CDR3 sequences; approximately 40% are singletons. No antigen has been assigned to these receptors. The specimen was cultured PBMCs, collected from culture after CMV antigen stimulation. The source of these receptors is a human donor in good health (CMV status not recorded). Some clones in this sample may be carry-over from other donors' samples.

This chain uses TRBV4-1 with TRBJ1-5; D call uncertain. Germline V lookup: CDR1 MGHRA, CDR2 YSYEKL. The V end was cut by 0 bases, the J end by 7 bases, with 13 bases between. CDR3 length: 15 residues. The CDR3 DNA sequence: TGCGCCAGCAGCCAAGATCAGGAAGGGAACCAGCCCCAGCATTTT. Its protein is CASSQDQEGNQPQHF.

This chain connects TRBV4-1 to TRBJ1-5; D remains ambiguous. The V gene lost 2 bases and the J gene lost 5 bases, with 13 bases spanning the gap. The CDR3 has 15 residues. The germline V gene encodes CDR1 MGHRA and CDR2 YSYEKL. The CDR3 reads CASSQQPGSDQPQHF. The CDR3 DNA reads as TGCGCCAGCAGCCAACAACCTGGCAGCGATCAGCCCCAGCATTTT.

This clonotype was recorded a few times. The V gene is TRBV6-1, the J gene TRBJ1-5; D unresolved. CDR1 is MNHNS and CDR2 is SASEGT in the germline V gene. The CDR3 runs to 12 residues. Trimming removed 7 bases from V and 7 bases from J, with 11 bases in between. The CDR3 loop is CASTPHSQPQHF. DNA of the CDR3: TGTGCCAGCACCCCCCACAGCCAGCCCCAGCATTTT.

The gene calls are TRBV2 and TRBJ1-1, with D perhaps TRBD1 (6 bases). The CDR3 totals 13 residues. V lost 7 bases to trimming and J lost 4 bases, with 13 bases between them. CDR1 and CDR2 from the germline V gene are SNHLY and FYNNEI. In DNA form, the CDR3 reads TGTGCCAGCAAAAAGGGGGTGAGCACTGAAGCTTTCTTT. This encodes CASKKGVSTEAFF.

The rearrangement joins TRBV19 to TRBJ1-2, with 7 bases identical to TRBD1. The CDR3 contains 13 residues. The J segment lost 4 bases and the V segment lost 6 bases, leaving 5 bases of the junction unmatched. Germline-derived CDR1 and CDR2 are LNHDA and SQIVND (reference sequence). Here the CDR3 reads CASRPRDSYGYTF. In DNA form, the CDR3 reads TGTGCCAGTAGACCCCGGGACAGCTATGGCTACACCTTC.